A selection of T cell receptor beta chains follows, all from one sample in a study of metastatic and nonmetastatic thyroid tumors. TCRdb re-analyzed the PCR reads through MiXCR. The sample records around 20,000 clones, 9.5% to 12% being singletons. The specimen was blood. Receptors originate from a female donor with papillary thyroid cancer or a benign thyroid nodule (not recorded which). Some clones in this sample may be carry-over from other donors' samples. CDR3s include the opening cysteine and the closing phenylalanine or tryptophan. Fields, in order: CDR3 protein, CDR3 DNA, V gene, D gene, clone size, J gene. D genes are given only for firm matches. Rows give clone size only sometimes, using once, few, many, or a class for an expanded clone.

CDR3 protein: CASRTPGLAGSYEQYF; CDR3 DNA: TGTGCCAGCAGGACGCCAGGACTAGCGGGATCCTACGAGCAGTACTTC; V gene: TRBV2; D gene: TRBD2; clone size: NA; J gene: TRBJ2-7
CDR3 protein: CASSRDGQGAGGYTF; CDR3 DNA: TGCGCCAGCAGCCGAGATGGACAGGGAGCAGGTGGCTACACCTTC; V gene: TRBV5-1; D gene: TRBD1; clone size: many; J gene: TRBJ1-2
CDR3 protein: CVSSYSTGSGNTIYF; CDR3 DNA: TGTGTCAGCAGTTACTCGACGGGGTCTGGAAACACCATATATTTT; V gene: TRBV6-5; D gene: NA; clone size: many; J gene: TRBJ1-3
CDR3 protein: CAWSRVSDTGELFF; CDR3 DNA: TGTGCCTGGAGTCGGGTCTCGGATACCGGGGAGCTTTTTTTT; V gene: TRBV30; D gene: NA; clone size: NA; J gene: TRBJ2-2
CDR3 protein: CASSFPGQGRNYGYTF; CDR3 DNA: TGTGCCAGCAGTTTCCCCGGACAGGGGAGAAACTATGGCTACACCTTC; V gene: TRBV27; D gene: TRBD1; clone size: medium-sized; J gene: TRBJ1-2
CDR3 protein: CASKTLRAGGAGQPQHF; CDR3 DNA: TGTGCCAGCAAAACTCTCCGGGCAGGGGGCGCGGGTCAGCCCCAGCATTTT; V gene: TRBV6-2/TRBV6-3; D gene: TRBD1; clone size: medium-sized; J gene: TRBJ1-5
CDR3 protein: CASSIGLGESSYNEQFF; CDR3 DNA: TGTGCCAGTAGTATAGGGCTGGGGGAGAGCTCCTACAATGAGCAGTTCTTC; V gene: TRBV19; D gene: NA; clone size: NA; J gene: TRBJ2-1
CDR3 protein: CASRTVGGQPQHF; CDR3 DNA: TGTGCCAGCAGAACGGTCGGGGGTCAGCCCCAGCATTTT; V gene: TRBV6-7; D gene: NA; clone size: NA; J gene: TRBJ1-5
CDR3 protein: CASRGGRAYEQYF; CDR3 DNA: TGTGCCAGCAGGGGGGGCAGGGCCTACGAGCAGTACTTC; V gene: TRBV12-3/TRBV12-4; D gene: NA; clone size: NA; J gene: TRBJ2-7
CDR3 protein: CASTRGDGQPYNEQFF; CDR3 DNA: TGTGCCAGCACTCGCGGAGACGGGCAACCCTACAATGAGCAGTTCTTC; V gene: TRBV11-2; D gene: NA; clone size: many; J gene: TRBJ2-1
CDR3 protein: CASSLGTGNYEQYF; CDR3 DNA: TGTGCCAGCAGCTTGGGGACGGGGAACTACGAGCAGTACTTC; V gene: TRBV5-4; D gene: NA; clone size: NA; J gene: TRBJ2-7
CDR3 protein: CASSLAPSSSTDTQYF; CDR3 DNA: TGTGCTAGCAGCTTGGCGCCTAGTTCTAGCACAGATACGCAGTATTTT; V gene: TRBV7-7; D gene: NA; clone size: NA; J gene: TRBJ2-3
CDR3 protein: CAYSLDRANTEAFF; CDR3 DNA: TGTGCCTACAGCTTGGACAGAGCGAACACTGAAGCTTTCTTT; V gene: TRBV7-9; D gene: NA; clone size: NA; J gene: TRBJ1-1
CDR3 protein: CASSASTGNYGYTF; CDR3 DNA: TGTGCCAGCAGTGCCTCGACAGGGAACTATGGCTACACCTTC; V gene: TRBV6-1; D gene: TRBD1; clone size: medium-sized; J gene: TRBJ1-2
CDR3 protein: CASSLGDRGNTIYF; CDR3 DNA: TGTGCCAGCAGCTTGGGGGACAGAGGAAACACCATATATTTT; V gene: TRBV5-6; D gene: TRBD1; clone size: many; J gene: TRBJ1-3
CDR3 protein: CASSYVNYEQYF; CDR3 DNA: TGTGCCAGCAGTTACGTCAACTACGAGCAGTACTTC; V gene: TRBV6-6; D gene: NA; clone size: NA; J gene: TRBJ2-7
CDR3 protein: CASSQEESDSNQPQHF; CDR3 DNA: TGTGCCAGCAGCCAAGAAGAAAGTGATAGCAATCAGCCCCAGCATTTT; V gene: TRBV4-2; D gene: NA; clone size: once; J gene: TRBJ1-5
CDR3 protein: CASSPDIRRADYEQYF; CDR3 DNA: TGTGCCAGCAGCCCGGACATTCGGAGGGCGGACTACGAGCAGTACTTC; V gene: TRBV7-2; D gene: NA; clone size: many; J gene: TRBJ2-7
CDR3 protein: CASSLWEGTSGRALSYNEQFF; CDR3 DNA: TGTGCCAGCAGTTTATGGGAGGGGACTAGCGGGAGGGCCTTATCCTACAATGAGCAGTTCTTC; V gene: TRBV28; D gene: TRBD2; clone size: few; J gene: TRBJ2-1
CDR3 protein: CSVPGLADPGTQYF; CDR3 DNA: TGCAGCGTACCGGGACTAGCGGACCCGGGGACGCAGTATTTT; V gene: TRBV29-1; D gene: TRBD2; clone size: many; J gene: TRBJ2-3
CDR3 protein: CASSEYQHSSGEQFF; CDR3 DNA: TGTGCCAGCAGTGAATATCAACATAGTTCGGGCGAGCAGTTCTTC; V gene: TRBV6-1; D gene: NA; clone size: few; J gene: TRBJ2-1
CDR3 protein: CASSRGLEKHEQFF; CDR3 DNA: TGCGCCAGCTCGCGGGGACTAGAGAAGCATGAGCAGTTCTTC; V gene: TRBV5-1; D gene: TRBD2; clone size: many; J gene: TRBJ2-1
CDR3 protein: CASSHGTQNTGELFF; CDR3 DNA: TGTGCCAGTAGTCACGGGACGCAGAACACCGGGGAGCTGTTTTTT; V gene: TRBV19; D gene: NA; clone size: many; J gene: TRBJ2-2
CDR3 protein: CASSYRPDGAQPQHF; CDR3 DNA: TGTGCCAGCAGTTACAGACCTGATGGGGCTCAGCCCCAGCATTTT; V gene: TRBV6-2/TRBV6-3; D gene: NA; clone size: few; J gene: TRBJ1-5
CDR3 protein: CASSLDEEQFF; CDR3 DNA: TGTGCCAGCTCACTGGACGAAGAGCAGTTCTTC; V gene: TRBV18; D gene: NA; clone size: many; J gene: TRBJ2-1
CDR3 protein: CSAGGTFYGYTF; CDR3 DNA: TGCAGTGCAGGGGGGACTTTCTATGGCTACACCTTC; V gene: TRBV20-1; D gene: NA; clone size: few; J gene: TRBJ1-2
CDR3 protein: CASSYGAGRDTQYF; CDR3 DNA: TGTGCCAGCAGCTATGGAGCGGGGCGAGATACGCAGTATTTT; V gene: TRBV11-2; D gene: TRBD2; clone size: many; J gene: TRBJ2-3
CDR3 protein: CASREIPGYSYEQYF; CDR3 DNA: TGTGCCAGCAGGGAGATACCGGGATACTCCTACGAGCAGTACTTC; V gene: TRBV6-1; D gene: NA; clone size: medium-sized; J gene: TRBJ2-7
CDR3 protein: CASSYSRQGWNEAFF; CDR3 DNA: TGTGCCAGCAGTTACTCCCGGCAGGGATGGAATGAAGCTTTCTTT; V gene: TRBV6-5; D gene: NA; clone size: many; J gene: TRBJ1-1